The clone carrying this T cell receptor (beta chain) was recorded only once. This table comes from immunoSEQ multiplex PCR, and its TCRdb copy is limited to in-frame clones, with some not included. The repertoire holds 75,000 to 100,000 clones, with 85% to 95% as singletons. The record originates from a study of T cell changes during pregnancy in multiple sclerosis. V lost 4 bases to trimming and J lost 7 bases; unmatched junction nucleotides: 8. Germline loops: CDR1 SGDLS, CDR2 YYNGEE. The CDR3 loop spans 14 amino acids. The sequence was obtained from a female donor with multiple sclerosis, enrolled in a pregnancy study. The gene calls are TRBV9 and TRBJ2-1, with 7 bases matching TRBD2. Sequences were derived from peripheral blood, sampled after pregnancy. CDR3 residues: CASSTPGLKNEQFF. The CDR3 DNA reads as TGTGCCAGCAGCACCCCGGGACTAAAAAATGAGCAGTTCTTC.